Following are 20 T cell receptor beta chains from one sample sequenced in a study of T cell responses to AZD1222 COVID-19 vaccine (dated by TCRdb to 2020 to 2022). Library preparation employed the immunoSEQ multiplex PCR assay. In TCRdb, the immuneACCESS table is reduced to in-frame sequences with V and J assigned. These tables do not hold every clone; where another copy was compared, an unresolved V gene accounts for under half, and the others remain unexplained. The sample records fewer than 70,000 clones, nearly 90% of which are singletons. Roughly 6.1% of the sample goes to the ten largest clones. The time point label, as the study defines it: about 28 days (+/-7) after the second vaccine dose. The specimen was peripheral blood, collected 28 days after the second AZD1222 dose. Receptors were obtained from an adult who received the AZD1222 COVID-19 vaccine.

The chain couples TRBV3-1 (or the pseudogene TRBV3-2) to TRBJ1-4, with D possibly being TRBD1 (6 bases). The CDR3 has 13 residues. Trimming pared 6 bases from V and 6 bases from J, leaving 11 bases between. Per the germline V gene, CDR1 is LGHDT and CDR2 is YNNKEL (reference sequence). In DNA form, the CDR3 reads TGTGCCAGCAGTCGGGGGGCGGATGAAAAACTGTTTTTT. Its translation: CASSRGADEKLFF.

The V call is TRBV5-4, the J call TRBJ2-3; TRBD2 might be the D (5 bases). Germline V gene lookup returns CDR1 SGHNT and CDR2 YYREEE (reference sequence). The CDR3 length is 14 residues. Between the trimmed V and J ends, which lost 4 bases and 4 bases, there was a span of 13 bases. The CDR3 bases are TGTGCCAGCAGCCTACGGAACGGGGCAGATACGCAGTATTTT. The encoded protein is CASSLRNGADTQYF.

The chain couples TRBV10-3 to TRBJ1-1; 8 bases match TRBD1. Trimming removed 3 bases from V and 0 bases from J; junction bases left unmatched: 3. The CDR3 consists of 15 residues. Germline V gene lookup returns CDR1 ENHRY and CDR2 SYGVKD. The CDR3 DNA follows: TGTGCCATCAGTGACCAGGGGGCGATGAACACTGAAGCTTTCTTT. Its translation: CAISDQGAMNTEAFF.

The CDR3 nucleotides are TGTGCCAGCACCCTAACAGGGGCATACACAGATACGCAGTATTTT. Translating it yields CASTLTGAYTDTQYF. The chain is built from TRBV6-5 and TRBJ2-3, with 7 bases fitting TRBD1. This CDR3 is 15 amino acids long. Per germline, CDR1 MNHEY and CDR2 SVGAGI. V lost 7 bases to trimming and J lost 2 bases; unmatched junction nucleotides: 9.

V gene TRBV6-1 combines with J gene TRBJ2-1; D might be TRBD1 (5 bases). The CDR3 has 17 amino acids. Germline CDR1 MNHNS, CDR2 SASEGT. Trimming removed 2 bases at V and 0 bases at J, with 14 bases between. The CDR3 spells CASSEFGASSSYNEQFF. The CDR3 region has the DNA TGTGCCAGCAGTGAATTTGGGGCATCCAGCTCCTACAATGAGCAGTTCTTC.

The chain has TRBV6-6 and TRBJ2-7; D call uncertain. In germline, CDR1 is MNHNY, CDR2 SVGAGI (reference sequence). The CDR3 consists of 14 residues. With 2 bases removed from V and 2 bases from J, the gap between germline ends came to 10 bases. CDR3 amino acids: CASSYSPNPYEQYF. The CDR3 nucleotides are TGTGCCAGCAGTTACAGCCCGAACCCCTACGAGCAGTACTTC.

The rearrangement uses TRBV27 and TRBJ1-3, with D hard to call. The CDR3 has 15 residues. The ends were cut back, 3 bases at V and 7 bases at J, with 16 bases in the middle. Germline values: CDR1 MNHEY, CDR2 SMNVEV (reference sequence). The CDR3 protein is CASSFWPVESNTIYF. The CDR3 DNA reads TGTGCCAGCAGTTTTTGGCCGGTAGAGAGCAACACCATATATTTT.

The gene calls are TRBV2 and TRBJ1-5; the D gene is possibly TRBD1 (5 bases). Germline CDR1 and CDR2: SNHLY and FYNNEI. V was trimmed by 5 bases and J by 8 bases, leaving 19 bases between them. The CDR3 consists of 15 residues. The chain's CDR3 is CASSTRDPGSEPQHF. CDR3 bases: TGTGCCAGCAGTACGCGGGACCCCGGGAGTGAGCCCCAGCATTTT.

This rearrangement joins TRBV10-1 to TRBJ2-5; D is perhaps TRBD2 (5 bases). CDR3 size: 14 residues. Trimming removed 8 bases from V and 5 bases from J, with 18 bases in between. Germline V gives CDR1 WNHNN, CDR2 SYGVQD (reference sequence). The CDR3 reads CASGETLGWETQYF. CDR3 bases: TGCGCCAGCGGGGAGACATTGGGGTGGGAGACCCAGTACTTC.

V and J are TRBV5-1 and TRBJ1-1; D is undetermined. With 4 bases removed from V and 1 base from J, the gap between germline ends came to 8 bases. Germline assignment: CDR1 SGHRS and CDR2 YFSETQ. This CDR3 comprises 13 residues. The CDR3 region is CASSVSGNTEAFF. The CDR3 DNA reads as TGCGCCAGCAGCGTATCCGGGAACACTGAAGCTTTCTTT.

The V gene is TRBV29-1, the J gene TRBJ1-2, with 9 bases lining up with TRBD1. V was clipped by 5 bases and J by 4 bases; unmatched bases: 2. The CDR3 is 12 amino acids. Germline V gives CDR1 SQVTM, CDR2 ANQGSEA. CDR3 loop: CSVWDRAYGYTF. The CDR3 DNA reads TGCAGCGTTTGGGACAGGGCCTATGGCTACACCTTC.

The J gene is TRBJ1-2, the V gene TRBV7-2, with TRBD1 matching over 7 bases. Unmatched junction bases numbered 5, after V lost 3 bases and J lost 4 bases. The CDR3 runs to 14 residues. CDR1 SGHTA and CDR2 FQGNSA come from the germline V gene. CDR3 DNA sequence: TGTGCCAGCAGCTTCAACAGGGGATCCTATGGCTACACCTTC. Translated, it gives CASSFNRGSYGYTF.

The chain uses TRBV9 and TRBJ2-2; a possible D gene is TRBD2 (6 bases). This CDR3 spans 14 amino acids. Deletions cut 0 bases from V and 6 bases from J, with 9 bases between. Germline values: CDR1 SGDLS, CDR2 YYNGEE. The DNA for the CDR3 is TGTGCCAGCAGCGTAGCGGGAGTACCCGGGGAGCTGTTTTTT. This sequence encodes CASSVAGVPGELFF.

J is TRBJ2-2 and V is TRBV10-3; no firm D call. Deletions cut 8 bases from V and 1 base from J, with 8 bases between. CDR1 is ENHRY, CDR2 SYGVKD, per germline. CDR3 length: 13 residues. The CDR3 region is CAIFSLNTGELFF. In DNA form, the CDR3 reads TGTGCCATCTTTAGCTTGAACACCGGGGAGCTGTTTTTT.

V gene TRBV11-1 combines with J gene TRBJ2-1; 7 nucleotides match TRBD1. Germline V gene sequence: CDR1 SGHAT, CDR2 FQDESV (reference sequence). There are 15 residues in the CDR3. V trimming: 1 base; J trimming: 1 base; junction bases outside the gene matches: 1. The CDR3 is CASSLGQGSYNEQFF. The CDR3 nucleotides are TGTGCCAGCAGCTTAGGACAGGGATCCTACAATGAGCAGTTCTTC. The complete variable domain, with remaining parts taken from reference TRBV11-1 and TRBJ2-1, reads EAEVAQSPRYKITEKSQAVAFWCDPISGHATLYWYRQILGQGPELLVQFQDESVVDDSQLPKDRFSAERLKGVDSTLKIQPAELGDSAMYLCASSLGQGSYNEQFFGPGTRLTVL.

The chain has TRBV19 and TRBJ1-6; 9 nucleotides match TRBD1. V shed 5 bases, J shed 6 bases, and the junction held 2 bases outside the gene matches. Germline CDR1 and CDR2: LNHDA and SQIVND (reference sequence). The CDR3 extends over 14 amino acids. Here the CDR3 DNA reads TGTGCCAGTAGTGGGGGACAGGGTAATTCACCCCTCCACTTT. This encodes CASSGGQGNSPLHF.

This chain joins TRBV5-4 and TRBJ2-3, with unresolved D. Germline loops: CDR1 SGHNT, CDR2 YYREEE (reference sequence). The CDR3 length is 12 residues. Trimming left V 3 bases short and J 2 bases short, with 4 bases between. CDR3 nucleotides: TGTGCCAGCAGCTCTACCACAGATACGCAGTATTTT. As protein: CASSSTTDTQYF.

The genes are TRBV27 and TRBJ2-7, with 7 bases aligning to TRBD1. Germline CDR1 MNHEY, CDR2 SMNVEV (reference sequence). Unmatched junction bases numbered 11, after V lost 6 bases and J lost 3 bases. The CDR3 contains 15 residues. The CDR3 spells CASSPDRDPYYEQYF. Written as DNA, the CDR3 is TGTGCCAGCAGCCCTGACAGGGACCCGTACTACGAGCAGTACTTC.

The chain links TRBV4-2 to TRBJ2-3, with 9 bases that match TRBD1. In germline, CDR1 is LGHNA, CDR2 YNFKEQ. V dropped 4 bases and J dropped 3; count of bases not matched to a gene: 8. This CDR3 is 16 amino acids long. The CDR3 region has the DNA TGTGCCAGCAGCCCTTCCGCGACAGGGGGGACAGATACGCAGTATTTT. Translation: CASSPSATGGTDTQYF.

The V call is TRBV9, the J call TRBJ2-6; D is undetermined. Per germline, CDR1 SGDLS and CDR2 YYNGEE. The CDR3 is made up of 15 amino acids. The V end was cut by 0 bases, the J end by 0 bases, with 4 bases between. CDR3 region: CASSVGSSGANVLTF. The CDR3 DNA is TGTGCCAGCAGCGTAGGCAGCTCTGGGGCCAACGTCCTGACTTTC.